This T cell receptor (beta chain) was sequenced during a study of siplizumab effects on memory and regulatory T cells. General study findings and limits: Controls showed an average of about 27% Treg-derived mappable alloreactive CD4+ clones, while siplizumab showed 65% to 70%.

Sequencing used immunoSEQ multiplex PCR; TCRdb keeps in-frame clones, though not all of them. The table lists approximately 9,600 clones, around 45% of them singletons. Details on this clone: Its antigen remains unidentified.

With 7 bases removed from V and 1 base from J, the gap between germline ends came to 23 bases. CDR3 length: 17 residues. Mixed lymphocyte reaction cells were cocultured at 37°C for more than 5 days. CFSE-labelled responders and Violet Dye-labelled stimulators, both PBMCs, were mixed 1:1. The rearrangement uses TRBV5-3 and TRBJ2-5, with D tentatively TRBD2 (5 bases). TRBV5-3 is treated as an ORF (open reading frame) with a function not yet certain. The source of this sequence is a human donor in good health; the cells came from an allogeneic mixed lymphocyte reaction. Sequencing was done on a sample of CFSE-low (dividing) CD4+ T cells sorted from an allogeneic mixed lymphocyte reaction. Here the CDR3 reads CARPRTRPIPSQETQYF. CDR3 coding DNA: TGTGCCAGACCTAGGACTCGACCGATTCCATCCCAAGAGACCCAGTACTTC.